A single sample gave rise to the 25 T cell receptor beta chains below, sequenced in a study of response to subunit inactivated influenza vaccine. TCRdb redid the calling of the RT-PCR reads with MiXCR, one entry per CDR3 protein. The sample contains about 570,000 distinct CDR3 sequences, 11% of which appear only once. This sample was also put to use in a study of T cells expressing NK-cell markers. This second study notes: The TCR beta cDNA came from 5'RACE template switching with UMIs.

Material: PBMCs from blood, obtained on the day of vaccination. The receptors stem from a man aged 50 to 59 who received an inactivated influenza vaccine.

The chain joins TRBV5-1 to TRBJ2-1, with 9 bases that match TRBD2. CDR1 and CDR2 (germline): SGHRS, YFSETQ. V shed 4 bases, J shed 6 bases, and the junction held 14 bases outside the gene matches. CDR3 length: 17 amino acids. This chain's CDR3 is CASSPGASGVMFNEQFF. The DNA for the CDR3 is TGCGCCAGCAGCCCTGGGGCTAGCGGGGTAATGTTCAATGAGCAGTTCTTC.

This clonotype came up once. The rearrangement joins TRBV25-1 to TRBJ2-5; D uncertain. V was trimmed by 5 bases and J by 7 bases, leaving 14 bases between them. The V gene's germline CDR1 is MGHDK and CDR2 SYGVNS. The CDR3 runs 13 residues. CDR3 nucleotides: TGTGCCAGCAGTCCAGGACCCGAGGCGACCCAGTACTTC. Protein sequence: CASSPGPEATQYF.

This clonotype has only a few counts. This chain joins TRBV7-2 and TRBJ2-7; 12 bases align to TRBD1. Germline lookup yields CDR1 SGHTA and CDR2 FQGNSA. The ends lost 7 bases at V and 7 bases at J; junction bases unmatched: 8. The CDR3 spans 14 residues. Here the CDR3 reads CASKAGTGGGEQYF. CDR3 nucleotide sequence: TGTGCCAGCAAAGCCGGGACAGGGGGCGGGGAGCAGTACTTC.

This clonotype was detected a few times. The chain employs TRBV20-1 and TRBJ2-7; D uncertain. CDR3 length equals 13 residues. Germline lookup yields CDR1 DFQATT and CDR2 SNEGSKA (reference sequence). Trimming left V 5 bases short and J 4 bases short, with 15 bases between. DNA for the CDR3: TGCAGTGCTGCCGCCGTGTCAGCATACGAGCAGTACTTC. This codes for CSAAAVSAYEQYF.

In this sample, this clonotype turned up a few times. V is TRBV3-1 and J is TRBJ1-1; the D is unclear. CDR1 and CDR2 from the germline V gene are LGHDT and YNNKEL (reference sequence). Trimming removed 4 bases at V and 1 base at J, with 13 bases between. The CDR3 spans 15 residues. The CDR3 bases are TGTGCCAGCAGCCTCCACGGGGAGGGGAACACTGAAGCTTTCTTT. Its protein is CASSLHGEGNTEAFF.

This clonotype was picked up a small number of times. J is TRBJ2-1 and V is TRBV12-3 or TRBV12-4, with a weak D call TRBD2 (5 bases). The length of the CDR3 is 12 residues. Trimming left V 4 bases short and J 9 bases short, with 10 bases between. CDR3 sequence (DNA): TGTGCCAGCAGTTCAGAGGCGGGTGAGCAGTTCTTC. Translation: CASSSEAGEQFF.

The chain is built from TRBV6-2 or TRBV6-3 and TRBJ1-6; unclear D gene. Germline CDR1 MNHEY, CDR2 SVGEGT. This CDR3 contains 15 residues. The germline V and J ends were trimmed by 2 bases and 4 bases, with 9 bases remaining between them. The CDR3 is CASSYAEVYNSPLHF. The CDR3 DNA follows: TGTGCCAGCAGTTACGCCGAAGTTTATAATTCACCCCTCCACTTT.

This clonotype was seen only a few times. V gene TRBV20-1 combines with J gene TRBJ2-1; D is perhaps TRBD1 (5 bases). Germline CDR1 DFQATT, CDR2 SNEGSKA (reference sequence). The V end was cut by 3 bases, the J end by 2 bases, with 14 bases between. The CDR3 is 15 residues long. CDR3 amino acids: CSASPGQVAYNEQFF. The CDR3, as DNA: TGCAGTGCTAGCCCAGGGCAGGTTGCCTACAATGAGCAGTTCTTC.

The chain recombines TRBV12-3 or TRBV12-4 with TRBJ2-5; D unresolved. CDR3 length equals 14 residues. V was shortened by 3 bases and J by 4 bases, with 12 bases between the two germline ends. This CDR3 is CASSFGTVGETQYF. The CDR3, as DNA: TGTGCCAGCAGTTTCGGAACGGTTGGAGAGACCCAGTACTTC.

This clonotype occurred a few times. The chain couples TRBV29-1 to TRBJ2-2; 9 bases line up with TRBD1. Per germline, CDR1 SQVTM and CDR2 ANQGSEA. This CDR3 has 15 amino acids. J gave up 7 bases and V 2 bases, and 8 bases lay outside the gene matches. In DNA form, the CDR3 reads TGCAGCGTTGAAAGGGGACAGGGTGCGAGCGGGGAGCTGTTTTTT. This codes for CSVERGQGASGELFF.

The CDR3 nucleotides read TGTGCCAGCAGCTTAGCTTGGGGGACAGGGGCTAATGAAAAACTGTTTTTT. This gives the protein CASSLAWGTGANEKLFF. This chain links TRBV7-2 with TRBJ1-4, with 10 bases matching TRBD1. V was clipped by 0 bases and J by 3 bases; unmatched bases: 4. The CDR3 sequence is 17 residues long. Per germline, CDR1 SGHTA and CDR2 FQGNSA. Together with reference TRBV7-2 and TRBJ1-4, the CDR3 gives the full variable domain: GAGVSQSPSNKVTEKGKDVELRCDPISGHTALYWYRQSLGQGLEFLIYFQGNSAPDKSGLPSDRFSAERTGGSVSTLTIQRTQQEDSAVYLCASSLAWGTGANEKLFFGSGTQLSVL.

This clonotype was recorded many times. The V gene is TRBV4-2, the J gene TRBJ2-1, with 8 bases identical to TRBD2. The CDR3 extends over 16 amino acids. J lost 5 bases, V lost 1 base, and 7 bases had no gene match. Germline V lookup: CDR1 LGHNA, CDR2 YNFKEQ. CDR3 DNA sequence: TGTGCCAGCAGCCAAGCGGTCCTAGCGGGTGACAATGAGCAGTTCTTC. Translated, it gives CASSQAVLAGDNEQFF.

V usage is TRBV12-3 or TRBV12-4 and J usage is TRBJ2-1; 8 bases line up with TRBD2. J lost 9 bases, V lost 5 bases, and 12 bases had no gene match. This CDR3 comprises 15 residues. For the CDR3, the DNA is TGTGCCAGCAGTCCGGGACTAGTAATGGGGTTTGAGCAGTTCTTC. Translation gives CASSPGLVMGFEQFF.

This clonotype was recorded many times. This chain joins TRBV5-1 and TRBJ1-1, with D unresolved. This CDR3 is built from 14 residues. V was clipped by 0 bases and J by 5 bases, with 11 bases between them. Germline values: CDR1 SGHRS, CDR2 YFSETQ. The CDR3 DNA follows: TGCGCCAGCAGCTTGGGGGAGATGTTAACTGAAGCTTTCTTT. It encodes CASSLGEMLTEAFF.

This clonotype came up a few times. This chain uses TRBV10-1 with TRBJ2-3; 9 bases fit TRBD1. There are 15 residues in the CDR3. Germline trimming cut 3 bases from V and 5 bases from J; bases unmatched to any gene: 6. CDR1 is WNHNN and CDR2 is SYGVQD in the germline V gene (reference sequence). The CDR3 reads CASSEPGQGIDTQYF. The CDR3 nucleotides read TGCGCCAGCAGTGAACCGGGACAGGGAATAGATACGCAGTATTTT.

The chain is built from TRBV10-2 and TRBJ1-2, with a weak D call TRBD1 (5 bases). This CDR3 is built from 12 residues. Germline V gene lookup returns CDR1 WSHSY and CDR2 SAAADI. Trimming stripped 6 bases from V and 0 bases from J, with 5 bases between. The CDR3 reads CASRDTNYGYTF. The CDR3 DNA reads as TGCGCCAGCAGGGACACTAACTATGGCTACACCTTC.

This clonotype was found a few times. This rearrangement joins TRBV4-2 to TRBJ2-7; 11 nucleotides agree with TRBD2. The CDR3 length is 16 residues. Germline CDR1 reads LGHNA; CDR2 reads YNFKEQ. Trimming removed 1 base from V and 4 bases from J; junction bases left unmatched: 6. The CDR3 spells CASSQVAGGRIYEQYF. Here the CDR3 DNA reads TGTGCCAGCAGCCAAGTAGCGGGGGGGAGAATTTACGAGCAGTACTTC.

A few counts support this clonotype. The chain recombines TRBV5-1 with TRBJ2-5; D remains ambiguous. With 4 bases removed from V and 0 bases from J, the gap between germline ends came to 22 bases. In germline, CDR1 is SGHRS, CDR2 YFSETQ. CDR3 length equals 18 residues. The CDR3 DNA sequence: TGCGCCAGCAGCCTTGGATGGGTCGGTCAGCCGTACCAAGAGACCCAGTACTTC. This gives the protein CASSLGWVGQPYQETQYF. The entire variable domain, with the rest obtained from reference TRBV5-1 and TRBJ2-5, is as follows: KAGVTQTPRYLIKTRGQQVTLSCSPISGHRSVSWYQQTPGQGLQFLFEYFSETQRNKGNFPGRFSGRQFSNSRSEMNVSTLELGDSALYLCASSLGWVGQPYQETQYFGPGTRLLVL.

V is TRBV5-6 and J is TRBJ2-3; possible D gene TRBD2, 6 bases. Trimming pared 2 bases from V and 4 bases from J, leaving 11 bases between. Germline loops: CDR1 SGHDT, CDR2 YYEEEE. The CDR3 has 14 amino acids. The CDR3 DNA follows: TGTGCCAGCAGCTTAGGGACTCCCCCAGATACGCAGTATTTT. This gives the protein CASSLGTPPDTQYF.

A few counts support this clonotype. This chain connects TRBV20-1 to TRBJ2-7; D possibly matches TRBD1 or TRBD2 (5 bases each). The CDR3 consists of 14 residues. Trimming removed 2 bases at V and 2 bases at J, with 13 bases between. Germline V gene data show CDR1 as DFQATT and CDR2 as SNEGSKA (reference sequence). CDR3 loop: CSARSPGTTYEQYF. The CDR3 nucleotides are TGCAGTGCTAGATCTCCAGGGACCACCTACGAGCAGTACTTC.

This clonotype has a count of ten or more. The V and J genes are TRBV6-1 and TRBJ2-3; 7 bases line up with TRBD1. The V and J ends lost 5 bases and 4 bases, in that order; junction bases with no gene match: 9. CDR3 size: 15 residues. The germline V gene has CDR1 MNHNS and CDR2 SASEGT. This chain's CDR3 is CASSLWDSSADTQYF. The CDR3 DNA sequence: TGTGCCAGCAGTCTATGGGACAGCAGCGCAGATACGCAGTATTTT.

Comment on this clonotype: The junction and the germline gene differ at one end; a read error may be behind it. The J gene is TRBJ2-1, the V gene TRBV12-3 or TRBV12-4; D perhaps matches TRBD2 (5 bases). The CDR3 contains 14 residues. For the CDR3, the DNA is TGTGCCAGCAGTTTCCCGGGGAGCCACAATGAGCAGTCCTTC. It is translated as CASSFPGSHNEQSF.

This clonotype has only a few counts. The junction departs from germline at one end; a sequencing error may be responsible. The V gene is TRBV29-1, the J gene TRBJ1-4; 7 bases line up with TRBD1. The germline gives CDR1 SQVTM, CDR2 ANQGSEA. This CDR3 is 14 amino acids long. This chain's CDR3 is CSAEGGVGGEKLFF. The CDR3 coding sequence is TGCAGCGCTGAAGGGGGCGTCGGTGGTGAAAAACTGTTTTTT.

This clonotype was detected a few times. This rearrangement joins TRBV28 to TRBJ2-1, with TRBD1 matching over 9 bases. Germline CDR1 reads MDHEN; CDR2 reads SYDVKM. V lost 3 bases, J lost 7 bases, and 7 bases stayed unmatched. The CDR3 loop spans 15 amino acids. DNA of the CDR3: TGTGCCAGCAGTTTGTCGGGACAGGGCCGGAATGAGCAGTTCTTC. Its protein is CASSLSGQGRNEQFF.

This clonotype was picked up a small number of times. This chain uses TRBV9 with TRBJ1-6; 7 bases agree with TRBD1. CDR3 length equals 14 residues. The ends lost 6 bases at V and 8 bases at J; junction bases unmatched: 8. Germline CDR1 reads SGDLS; CDR2 reads YYNGEE. CDR3 sequence (DNA): TGTGCCAGCAACCCGGGGGACAGAGATTCACCCCTCCACTTT. Protein sequence: CASNPGDRDSPLHF.